This T cell receptor (beta chain) was identified in a study of shared clonotypes between healthy human individuals. About this clone itself: Its antigen remains unidentified.

This table comes from immunoSEQ multiplex PCR, and its TCRdb copy is limited to in-frame clones, with some not included. The table records about 2.3 million clones, 85% to 95% of them present only once. Germline CDR1 is MNHNS and CDR2 is SASEGT. This CDR3 contains 22 residues. Trimming cost V 0 bases and J 7 bases, with 35 bases left between them. Findings of the study overall: There were few donors, and this limited the genetic and exposure-history diversity represented.

V and J are TRBV6-1 and TRBJ2-3; TRBD1 or TRBD2 may be the D gene (5 bases each). What was sequenced was naive CD4+ T cells from PBMCs. Subset meaning: CD45RA+ positively selected. This TCR came from a man between 18 and 35 years old in good health. Some clones in this sample may be carry-over from other donors' samples. DNA of the CDR3: TGTGCCAGCAGTGAAGCGAACCTAGGTGCCGGGGTGGGACCCGTGGAATTGTATACGCAGTATTTT. It codes for CASSEANLGAGVGPVELYTQYF.